This entry lists 20 T cell receptor beta chains sequenced from one sample in a study of blood T cells in healthy people across ages. The authors ran a second PCR of about 6 to 12 cycles using a sample-barcoded 5' primer and a J-beta primer mix. TCRdb re-called the 5' RACE reads through MiXCR, storing one row per CDR3 protein. The table shows hundreds of thousands of distinct CDR3 sequences, with roughly 43% occurring only once. The specimen was blood. Every receptor here comes from a man older than 75 in good health.

Many counts were recorded for this clonotype. This sequence joins TRBV12-3 or TRBV12-4 and TRBJ1-2; TRBD1 aligns across 7 bases. With V trimmed by 3 bases and J by 7 bases, 11 bases remained unmatched. The CDR3 loop spans 15 amino acids. The CDR3 nucleotides are TGTGCCAGCAGTTTTGGAGACAGGGTCATTCTTGGCTACACCTTC. As protein: CASSFGDRVILGYTF.

This clonotype has more than one count but fewer than ten. The chain carries TRBV7-8 and TRBJ2-7; 9 bases map to TRBD2. The length of the CDR3 is 16 residues. V dropped 5 bases and J dropped 4; count of bases not matched to a gene: 12. Germline V CDR1 and CDR2: SGHVS, FQNEAQ. The CDR3 DNA is TGTGCCAGCAGCCGGAATAGCGGGAGTAAGGAGTACGAGCAGTACTTC. Protein product: CASSRNSGSKEYEQYF.

The genes are TRBV5-1 and TRBJ2-1; tentatively, D is TRBD1 or TRBD2 (5 bases each). This CDR3 has 13 residues. V dropped 6 bases and J dropped 3 bases, with 10 bases sitting between them. Germline values: CDR1 SGHRS, CDR2 YFSETQ. The CDR3 bases are TGCGCCAGCACCAGGGACGGCTACAATGAGCAGTTCTTC. Translation gives CASTRDGYNEQFF.

This clonotype has more than one count but fewer than ten. J is TRBJ2-4 and V is TRBV28; 9 bases match TRBD1. The CDR3 runs to 13 residues. Looked up from germline, CDR1 is MDHEN and CDR2 is SYDVKM. V was clipped by 6 bases and J by 15 bases; unmatched bases: 12. The CDR3 is CASRTGTGSISYF. In DNA form, the CDR3 reads TGTGCCAGCAGAACGGGGACAGGGTCTATTTCGTACTTC.

The chain employs TRBV6-2 or TRBV6-3 and TRBJ2-4; TRBD1 is a possible D gene (6 bases). The J call is doubtful: the DNA matches TRBJ2-7 better. CDR1 MNHEY and CDR2 SVGEGT come from the germline V gene. The CDR3 contains 12 residues. The DNA for the CDR3 is TGTGCCAGCCGGGACAATACATACGAGCAGTACTTC. This codes for CASRDNTYEQYF.

The chain has TRBV28 and TRBJ2-7; 9 positions match TRBD1. The germline gives CDR1 MDHEN, CDR2 SYDVKM. This CDR3 contains 17 residues. J gave up 3 bases and V 1 base, and 10 bases lay outside the gene matches. The CDR3, as DNA: TGTGCCAGCAGTTTATACCTAGGGACAGGGCTTGACTACGAGCAGTACTTC. The encoded protein is CASSLYLGTGLDYEQYF. Combining the CDR3 with reference TRBV28 and TRBJ2-7 gives the whole variable domain DVKVTQSSRYLVKRTGEKVFLECVQDMDHENMFWYRQDPGLGLRLIYFSYDVKMKEKGDIPEGYSVSREKKERFSLILESASTNQTSMYLCASSLYLGTGLDYEQYFGPGTRLTVT.

The chain combines TRBV7-2 with TRBJ2-7; 11 bases are a match to TRBD2. TRBJ2-5 explains the end of the DNA better; the J call may be wrong. Looked up from germline, CDR1 is SGHTA and CDR2 is FQGNSA. This CDR3 spans 16 amino acids. CDR3 sequence (DNA): TGTGCCAGCAGCTCGCAGGCCGGACTAGCGGGAGAGACCCAGTACTTC. Translated: CASSSQAGLAGETQYF.

This clonotype was seen a handful of times. CDR3 loop: CASSLVRRGGTDTQYF. The CDR3 nucleotides are TGTGCCAGCAGCTTAGTACGGCGGGGTGGCACAGATACGCAGTATTTT. The rearrangement uses TRBV7-2 and TRBJ2-3, with TRBD2 as a possible D gene (6 bases). CDR1 SGHTA and CDR2 FQGNSA come from the germline V gene. V lost 1 base and J lost 1, with 12 bases in between. This CDR3 comprises 16 residues.

V and J are TRBV7-8 and TRBJ2-1; 10 positions match TRBD2. V lost 4 bases and J lost 7; bases outside the gene matches: 7. This CDR3 region has 15 residues. CDR1 SGHVS and CDR2 FQNEAQ come from the germline V gene. CDR3 protein: CASSSGTSATNEQFF. As DNA, the CDR3 is TGTGCCAGCAGCTCAGGGACTAGCGCGACGAATGAGCAGTTCTTC.

The chain carries TRBV9 and TRBJ2-1; D ambiguous. CDR1 is SGDLS and CDR2 is YYNGEE in the germline V gene. Trimming left V 4 bases short and J 0 bases short, with 8 bases between. There are 14 residues in the CDR3. CDR3 coding DNA: TGTGCCAGCAGCACTCGAATCTCCTACAATGAGCAGTTCTTC. This sequence encodes CASSTRISYNEQFF. The full variable domain, its missing parts supplied by reference TRBV9 and TRBJ2-1, is DSGVTQTPKHLITATGQRVTLRCSPRSGDLSVYWYQQSLDQGLQFLIQYYNGEERAKGNILERFSAQQFPDLHSELNLSSLELGDSALYFCASSTRISYNEQFFGPGTRLTVL.

This sequence joins TRBV20-1 and TRBJ2-5; no firm D call. In germline, CDR1 is DFQATT, CDR2 SNEGSKA (reference sequence). CDR3 length: 12 residues. V was cut by 6 bases and J by 1 base, with 9 bases left in between. CDR3 sequence (DNA): TGCAGTGCACAGTATACCCAAGAGACCCAGTACTTC. Protein: CSAQYTQETQYF.

This chain connects TRBV7-9 to TRBJ2-3; unclear D gene. V lost 1 base to trimming and J lost 4 bases, with 6 bases between them. The CDR3 contains 13 residues. Germline loops: CDR1 SEHNR, CDR2 FQNEAQ (reference sequence). The CDR3 protein is CASSLVQPDTQYF. The CDR3 DNA sequence: TGTGCCAGCAGCTTAGTACAGCCAGATACGCAGTATTTT.

The chain has TRBV5-1 and TRBJ2-5; TRBD1 agrees at 7 bases. This CDR3 has 16 amino acids. The germline CDR1 and CDR2 sequences are SGHRS and YFSETQ. The V segment lost 5 bases and the J segment 5 bases; nucleotides outside the gene matches: 15. In nucleotides, the CDR3 is TGCGCCAGCAGATACAAAACAGGGGCCATCCAGGAGACCCAGTACTTC. Translating gives CASRYKTGAIQETQYF.

The sample holds a few counts of this clonotype. The chain uses TRBV6-2 or TRBV6-3 and TRBJ2-3, with D unclear. Germline lookup yields CDR1 MNHEY and CDR2 SVGEGT. V shed 5 bases and J shed 7 bases, with 13 bases lying between them. The CDR3 extends over 13 amino acids. CDR3 coding DNA: TGTGCCAGCAGTGAATCCAACTCTCATACGCAGTATTTT. Translating gives CASSESNSHTQYF.

Comment on this clonotype: A read error may explain this, as a much larger clone is one base away. This chain uses TRBV4-3 with TRBJ2-3; 7 bases line up with TRBD2. The CDR3 has 16 residues. V was clipped by 0 bases and J by 5 bases; unmatched bases: 8. Germline CDR1 LGHNA, CDR2 YSLEER. CDR3 loop: CASSQEIGGSVDTQYF. CDR3 sequence (DNA): TGCGCCAGCAGCCAAGAGATCGGGGGGTCGGTAGATACGCAGTATTTT.

The gene calls are TRBV12-3 or TRBV12-4 and TRBJ2-4; no clear D gene. V lost 3 bases to trimming and J lost 13 bases, with 19 bases between them. The length of the CDR3 is 14 residues. CDR3 DNA sequence: TGTGCCAGCAGTTTTGTGGGGAAAGACAATGAGCAGTACTTC. It specifies CASSFVGKDNEQYF.

Details on this clonotype: Mismatch with germline at one junction end may stem from a read error. The rearrangement uses TRBV12-3 or TRBV12-4 and TRBJ2-3; 7 nucleotides match TRBD2. The CDR3 contains 16 residues. The CDR3 spells CASSLGAGASADAQYF. CDR3 DNA: TGTGCCAGCAGTTTAGGGGCGGGAGCTAGCGCAGATGCGCAGTATTTT.

In this sample, this clonotype turned up a few times. The chain recombines TRBV4-1 with TRBJ1-5, with a weak D call TRBD1 (5 bases). V dropped 1 base and J dropped 7 bases, with 20 bases sitting between them. The CDR3 extends over 17 amino acids. Looked up from germline, CDR1 is MGHRA and CDR2 is YSYEKL. DNA of the CDR3: TGCGCCAGCAGCCAAGGGGACCCGACATGGCAGTTCCAGCCCCAGCATTTT. It specifies CASSQGDPTWQFQPQHF.

This clonotype occurred a few times. The chain joins TRBV4-3 to TRBJ2-3; 14 bases match TRBD2. The CDR3 loop spans 21 amino acids. Germline assignment: CDR1 LGHNA and CDR2 YSLEER. Trimming cost V 2 bases and J 0 bases; bases outside gene matches: 13. The CDR3 coding sequence is TGCGCCAGCAGCCAAAGGGCCAGGGTTGGACTAGCGGGAGGCAGCACAGATACGCAGTATTTT. This encodes CASSQRARVGLAGGSTDTQYF.

Ten or more counts support this clonotype. The rearrangement uses TRBV3-1 and TRBJ2-5; TRBD2 matches 11 bases. The V gene end was trimmed by 3 bases and the J gene end by 1 base; junction bases not matched to a gene: 4. The length of the CDR3 is 16 residues. Germline CDR1 LGHDT, CDR2 YNNKEL (reference sequence). In DNA, the CDR3 is TGTGCCAGCAGCCAGAGGACTAGCGGGCGCCAAGAGACCCAGTACTTC. As protein: CASSQRTSGRQETQYF.